The clone carrying this T cell receptor (beta chain) was seen repeatedly, ten times or more. Antigen: not known. These data come from a study of metastatic and nonmetastatic thyroid tumors. Study background: Patients with malignant and benign thyroid disease provided blood and tumor or nodule tissue, whose repertoires were compared. Study-level points and caveats: Reported TCR beta diversity, measured in blood and tumor, was significantly higher for malignant thyroid tumors than for benign nodules.

MiXCR was used by TCRdb to re-call the PCR reads. The sample holds 89,000 or so clones, approximately 9% seen once. Thyroid surgery took place with no prior treatment in any patient. Germline V gene lookup returns CDR1 SGHDN and CDR2 FVKESK. The CDR3 spans 14 residues. Deletions cut 2 bases from V and 1 base from J, with 8 bases between. This rearrangement joins TRBV14 to TRBJ1-2; no clear D gene. The origin of this receptor is a female donor with papillary thyroid cancer or a benign thyroid nodule (not recorded which). Some clones in this sample may be carry-over from other donors' samples. The material sequenced was blood. The CDR3 protein is CASSQWQDNYGYTF. The CDR3 DNA sequence: TGTGCCAGCAGCCAATGGCAGGATAACTATGGCTACACCTTC.